The 26 T cell receptor beta chains given below trace back to one sample, sequenced in a study of OX40 agonist ivuxolimab in advanced cancers. Using immunoSEQ multiplex PCR, the repertoire was profiled, and TCRdb retains in-frame clones only, with some absent. The table records fewer than 95,000 clones, around four fifths of them present only once. Sequences were derived from CD4+ or CD8+ T cells sorted from blood, sampled in a trial of the OX40 agonist ivuxolimab. These receptors all come from an adult with an advanced solid tumor such as melanoma, head and neck, liver or kidney cancer.

The gene calls are TRBV5-1 and TRBJ2-6; a weak D match, TRBD2 (6 bases). In germline, CDR1 is SGHRS, CDR2 YFSETQ. The ends were cut back, 4 bases at V and 2 bases at J, with 10 bases in the middle. The CDR3 spans 15 residues. The CDR3 bases are TGCGCCAGCAGCCTGGGAGGAGCTGGGGCCAACGTCCTGACTTTC. Amino acid sequence: CASSLGGAGANVLTF.

The gene calls are TRBV28 and TRBJ2-1, with 7 bases identical to TRBD2. Germline V gives CDR1 MDHEN, CDR2 SYDVKM. The CDR3 has 15 residues. The V and J ends lost 3 bases and 3 bases, in that order; junction bases with no gene match: 5. The CDR3 DNA sequence: TGTGCCAGCAGTTTGGCGGGAGTAAACTACAATGAGCAGTTCTTC. As protein: CASSLAGVNYNEQFF.

The gene calls are TRBV27 and TRBJ2-1; D possibly corresponds to TRBD1 (6 bases). V lost 5 bases, J lost 2 bases, and 13 bases lay in between. CDR3 length: 15 residues. CDR1 is MNHEY and CDR2 is SMNVEV in the germline V gene (reference sequence). CDR3 sequence (DNA): TGTGCCAGCAGTACTGCAGGACAGACCTACAATGAGCAGTTCTTC. This translates into CASSTAGQTYNEQFF.

The rearrangement joins TRBV5-4 to TRBJ2-5, with 10 bases matching TRBD2. The CDR3 runs to 15 residues. Germline V gene lookup returns CDR1 SGHNT and CDR2 YYREEE (reference sequence). J gave up 2 bases and V 4 bases, and 5 bases lay outside the gene matches. The CDR3 nucleotides are TGTGCCAGCAGCCCCACTAGCGGGACACAAGAGACCCAGTACTTC. Translated, it gives CASSPTSGTQETQYF. Filled out from reference TRBV5-4 and TRBJ2-5, the complete variable domain reads ETGVTQSPTHLIKTRGQQVTLRCSSQSGHNTVSWYQQALGQGPQFIFQYYREEENGRGNFPPRFSGLQFPNYSSELNVNALELDDSALYLCASSPTSGTQETQYFGPGTRLLVL.

The CDR3 DNA is TGTGCCAGCAGTTTTAGGCCGGGTGAAGCTTTCTTT. Translating gives CASSFRPGEAFF. V usage is TRBV28 and J usage is TRBJ1-1; D gene uncertain. The CDR3 has 12 residues. V was cut by 3 bases and J by 7 bases, with 9 bases left in between. From germline, CDR1 is MDHEN and CDR2 SYDVKM.

This clone was detected only a few times. This sequence joins TRBV7-9 and TRBJ1-4; TRBD1 aligns across 7 bases. After removal of 4 bases from V and 2 bases from J, the junction contained 4 bases not matched to a gene. The CDR3 covers 15 residues. CDR1 and CDR2 (germline): SEHNR, FQNEAQ (reference sequence). The chain's CDR3 is CASSSNRGTNEKLFF. For the CDR3, the DNA is TGTGCCAGCAGCTCTAACAGGGGTACTAATGAAAAACTGTTTTTT. Full variable domain (remainder filled in from reference TRBV7-9 and TRBJ1-4): DTGVSQNPRHKITKRGQNVTFRCDPISEHNRLYWYRQTLGQGPEFLTYFQNEAQLEKSRLLSDRFSAERPKGSFSTLEIQRTEQGDSAMYLCASSSNRGTNEKLFFGSGTQLSVL.

This clone occurred once. The chain is built from TRBV27 and TRBJ1-4, with D uncertain. The V gene lost 5 bases and the J gene lost 7 bases, with 20 bases spanning the gap. This CDR3 comprises 16 residues. In germline, CDR1 is MNHEY, CDR2 SMNVEV (reference sequence). This chain's CDR3 is CASSPRIGLRAEKLFF. CDR3 nucleotides: TGTGCCAGCAGTCCCCGGATTGGGCTTCGGGCTGAAAAACTGTTTTTT.

The chain joins TRBV5-1 to TRBJ2-2; TRBD1 matches at 9 bases. Germline V CDR1 and CDR2: SGHRS, YFSETQ. V gave up 1 base and J gave up 3 bases; unmatched junction bases: 4. The CDR3 totals 16 residues. The CDR3 is CASSLRRTGDTGELFF. The CDR3 DNA reads TGCGCCAGCAGCTTGAGAAGGACAGGGGACACCGGGGAGCTGTTTTTT.

This clone was recorded only once. The junction and the germline gene differ at one end; a read error may be behind it. The chain employs TRBV7-9 and TRBJ1-1; no definite D call. The CDR3 runs to 15 residues. Germline lookup yields CDR1 SEHNR and CDR2 FQNEAQ (reference sequence). In nucleotides, the CDR3 is TGTGCCAGCAGCGTAGCGGGCAGGTTTTACACTGAAGCTTTCTTT. Translated, it gives CASSVAGRFYTEAFF.

The chain uses TRBV11-3 and TRBJ1-5, with 7 bases aligning to TRBD1. The CDR3 totals 14 residues. Germline trimming cut 1 base from V and 7 bases from J; bases unmatched to any gene: 4. Germline V gene sequence: CDR1 SGHNT, CDR2 YENEEA. The CDR3 sequence is CASSLVRGPQPQHF. The CDR3, as DNA: TGTGCCAGCAGCTTAGTAAGGGGGCCCCAGCCCCAGCATTTT.

The rearrangement joins TRBV2 to TRBJ2-5; D ambiguous. The CDR3 extends over 14 amino acids. Germline V gives CDR1 SNHLY, CDR2 FYNNEI. V gave up 3 bases and J gave up 6 bases, with 14 bases separating them. The CDR3 spells CASSESSSMKTQYF. The CDR3 DNA is TGTGCCAGCAGTGAGTCCAGCTCCATGAAGACCCAGTACTTC.

The genes are TRBV7-3 and TRBJ1-2, with TRBD1 matching over 9 bases. CDR1 is SGHTA and CDR2 is FQGTGA in the germline V gene. CDR3 length equals 14 residues. With V trimmed by 6 bases and J by 8 bases, 10 bases remained unmatched. The CDR3 loop reads CASREGTGNDGYTF. In DNA, the CDR3 is TGTGCCAGCAGGGAGGGGACAGGGAACGACGGCTACACCTTC.

This clone was seen more than once but under ten times. The chain combines TRBV27 with TRBJ1-5; tentative D call: TRBD1 (6 bases). V lost 6 bases, J lost 2 bases, and 11 bases lay in between. The germline gives CDR1 MNHEY, CDR2 SMNVEV (reference sequence). The CDR3 is 14 residues long. As DNA, the CDR3 is TGTGCCAGCAGGCTACAGGGCGGCAATCAGCCCCAGCATTTT. The encoded protein is CASRLQGGNQPQHF.

The J gene is TRBJ2-1, the V gene TRBV19; D unclear. CDR1 and CDR2 (germline): LNHDA, SQIVND (reference sequence). The germline V and J ends were trimmed by 3 bases and 2 bases, with 5 bases remaining between them. This CDR3 spans 13 amino acids. The CDR3 DNA sequence: TGTGCCAGTAGTATCCAGCCCTACAATGAGCAGTTCTTC. The encoded protein is CASSIQPYNEQFF. Based on the CDR3 plus reference TRBV19 and TRBJ2-1, the full variable domain is DGGITQSPKYLFRKEGQNVTLSCEQNLNHDAMYWYRQDPGQGLRLIYYSQIVNDFQKGDIAEGYSVSREKKESFPLTVTSAQKNPTAFYLCASSIQPYNEQFFGPGTRLTVL.

The sample holds a few counts of this clone. The rearrangement joins TRBV18 to TRBJ1-6, with D perhaps matching TRBD1 (6 bases). CDR3 size: 17 residues. Per the germline V gene, CDR1 is KGHSH and CDR2 is LQKENI. V was clipped by 5 bases and J by 0 bases, with 14 bases between them. CDR3 loop: CASSRTGYSSYNSPLHF. In DNA form, the CDR3 reads TGTGCCAGCTCAAGAACAGGGTACAGCTCCTATAATTCACCCCTCCACTTT.

The J gene is TRBJ1-2, the V gene TRBV9; D is undetermined. The CDR3 is 12 amino acids. V was cut by 0 bases and J by 8 bases, with 8 bases left in between. CDR1 is SGDLS, CDR2 YYNGEE, per germline. The CDR3 here is CASSVEVEGYTF. The CDR3 DNA reads as TGTGCCAGCAGCGTAGAGGTGGAAGGCTACACCTTC.

The genes are TRBV19 and TRBJ2-7; 7 nucleotides match TRBD2. The CDR3 length is 14 residues. V trimming: 3 bases; J trimming: 3 bases; junction bases outside the gene matches: 5. Per germline, CDR1 LNHDA and CDR2 SQIVND (reference sequence). CDR3 region: CASSIELASYEQYF. As DNA, the CDR3 is TGTGCCAGTAGTATTGAACTAGCGAGCTACGAGCAGTACTTC.

This chain uses TRBV9 with TRBJ1-1; D remains ambiguous. CDR1 is SGDLS, CDR2 YYNGEE, per germline. This CDR3 comprises 10 residues. The germline V and J ends were trimmed by 7 bases and 3 bases, with 4 bases remaining between them. The CDR3 region has the DNA TGTGCCAGCGGGGACACTGAAGCTTTCTTT. Translating it yields CASGDTEAFF.

This CDR3 reads CASSQGVIGRTF. DNA for the CDR3: TGTGCCAGCAGCCAAGGAGTAATCGGGCGCACCTTC. J is TRBJ1-2 and V is TRBV14; D is unclear. CDR1 and CDR2 from the germline V gene are SGHDN and FVKESK. The CDR3 loop spans 12 amino acids. The V and J ends lost 1 base and 13 bases respectively, with 13 bases between them.

This clone was detected a few times. This rearrangement joins TRBV9 to TRBJ1-4; 8 bases are shared with TRBD1. This CDR3 is 16 amino acids long. Germline assignment: CDR1 SGDLS and CDR2 YYNGEE. Germline trimming cut 3 bases from V and 8 bases from J; bases unmatched to any gene: 12. CDR3 loop: CASSGSLRDRTEKLFF. CDR3 coding DNA: TGTGCCAGCAGCGGATCCCTCCGGGACAGGACGGAAAAACTGTTTTTT.

This clone turned up a few times. The chain recombines TRBV19 with TRBJ2-4; D ambiguous. Trimming removed 6 bases from V and 6 bases from J, with 21 bases in between. CDR1 LNHDA and CDR2 SQIVND come from the germline V gene (reference sequence). This CDR3 contains 16 residues. The DNA for the CDR3 is TGTGCCAGTAGCAGAGACACCAGCAGAGGTGGAAACATTCAGTACTTC. This translates into CASSRDTSRGGNIQYF.

This clone was detected only once. This sequence joins TRBV4-1 and TRBJ2-1; 9 positions match TRBD2. This CDR3 has 15 residues. The germline V gene encodes CDR1 MGHRA and CDR2 YSYEKL. V shed 1 base, J shed 8 bases, and the junction held 6 bases outside the gene matches. The CDR3 DNA follows: TGCGCCAGCAGCCAAGTGGTGCGGGGGGGCGATGAGCAGTTCTTC. Translation: CASSQVVRGGDEQFF.

This clone was seen a single time. The CDR3 region has the DNA TGCGCCAGCAGCTTGGTGGAGGGAATGAACACTGAAGCTTTCTTT. Residues: CASSLVEGMNTEAFF. The rearrangement joins TRBV5-1 to TRBJ1-1; unclear D gene. This CDR3 has 15 amino acids. Germline loops: CDR1 SGHRS, CDR2 YFSETQ. V lost 0 bases and J 0 bases, leaving 9 bases between the germline ends.

The V gene is TRBV7-9, the J gene TRBJ1-1; 7 bases fit TRBD1. With 4 bases clipped from V and 6 bases from J, the junction kept 2 bases outside the gene matches. The germline V gene has CDR1 SEHNR and CDR2 FQNEAQ (reference sequence). This CDR3 is 12 amino acids long. The CDR3 DNA sequence: TGTGCCAGCAGCTGGGGGACAGCTGAAGCTTTCTTT. The encoded protein is CASSWGTAEAFF. Full variable domain (rest looked up from reference TRBV7-9 and TRBJ1-1): DTGVSQNPRHKITKRGQNVTFRCDPISEHNRLYWYRQTLGQGPEFLTYFQNEAQLEKSRLLSDRFSAERPKGSFSTLEIQRTEQGDSAMYLCASSWGTAEAFFGQGTRLTVV.

V and J are TRBV5-1 and TRBJ1-2, with TRBD1 as a possible D gene (6 bases). Germline lookup yields CDR1 SGHRS and CDR2 YFSETQ. With 3 bases removed from V and 5 bases from J, the gap between germline ends came to 11 bases. This CDR3 spans 13 amino acids. Here the CDR3 reads CASSSGQTYGYTF. The CDR3 coding sequence is TGCGCCAGCAGCTCCGGACAGACTTATGGCTACACCTTC.

The V call is TRBV5-4, the J call TRBJ1-1, with TRBD1 as a possible D gene (6 bases). The V end was cut by 0 bases, the J end by 6 bases, with 9 bases between. CDR3 length: 13 amino acids. Germline lookup yields CDR1 SGHNT and CDR2 YYREEE (reference sequence). The CDR3 DNA follows: TGTGCCAGCAGCTTGGAAGGGGGGTCTGAAGCTTTCTTT. It codes for CASSLEGGSEAFF.